The present TCR beta chain was sequenced within a study of blood T cell repertoires in COVID-19. Whole-study context: Researchers got acute and convalescent COVID-19 samples from the United States, Italy and Spain. Sources were T cells, B-cell-depleted T cells, or PBMCs; the material itself was cDNA or gDNA.

CDR1 is MDHEN and CDR2 is SYDVKM in the germline V gene. Trimming removed 2 bases at V and 6 bases at J, with 11 bases between. CDR3 length: 13 amino acids. This clone was found once. Self-reported history from a screening survey and questionnaire set each donor's cohort. Recovery among Cohort 3 donors was established by two negative PCRs, clearance, or symptom resolution. Clones were read by immunoSEQ multiplex PCR, and TCRdb kept only the in-frame ones, dropping some. This sample carries approximately 470,000 clones, around 90% of them seen once, and the ten largest clones take around 0.64%. The sample taken for sequencing was PBMCs or T cells enriched from blood (not recorded which). V gene TRBV28 combines with J gene TRBJ2-7; D ambiguous. This TCR was sampled from a woman aged 18-29 years who had recovered from COVID-19. The CDR3 nucleotides are TGTGCCAGCAGTTTAAGTTCCGGGTCCGAGCAGTACTTC. Protein sequence: CASSLSSGSEQYF.